This record covers a single T cell receptor (beta chain). What it binds is unknown. The data belong to a study of CD8 T cells in ankylosing spondylitis. Overall study findings and caveats: Ankylosing spondylitis blood appeared to be characterized by a TCR beta motif of several highly homologous variants. Within matched ankylosing spondylitis synovial fluid, disease-linked clones were reportedly significantly enriched.

V dropped 4 bases and J dropped 4 bases, with 13 bases sitting between them. There are 14 residues in the CDR3. CDR1 is LNHDA and CDR2 is SQIVND in the germline V gene (reference sequence). A single record per CDR3 protein comes from TCRdb applying MiXCR to the 5' RACE reads. The sample has 470,000 or so distinct CDR3 sequences; about 25% are singletons. V is TRBV19 and J is TRBJ1-2, with D perhaps matching TRBD1 (5 bases). This clonotype was obtained from a male donor with ankylosing spondylitis. The specimen was blood, either unsorted or a sorted T cell fraction (not recorded which). Here the CDR3 reads CASSRTQDAYGYTF. In nucleotides, the CDR3 is TGTGCCAGTAGTAGGACACAGGACGCCTATGGCTACACCTTC.